This note documents a single T cell receptor beta chain sequence. The antigen remains undetermined. Profiled with immunoSEQ multiplex PCR; TCRdb holds only in-frame clones, not every one. Of 75,000 to 100,000 clones detected, about nine tenths appear once; the ten largest clones hold 1.6%. The CDR3 runs 22 residues. The V segment lost 0 bases and the J segment 0 bases; nucleotides outside the gene matches: 18. Germline V CDR1 and CDR2: LGHNT, FRNRAP. This entry is derived from a study of T cell responses to AZD1222 COVID-19 vaccine. Study-wide results and caveats: Just a handful of AZD1222 recipients tested seropositive at baseline.

The sequence came from an adult in good health. The sequencing here drew on peripheral blood, taken on day 0 of AZD1222 vaccination. The chain links TRBV12-5 to TRBJ2-1, with TRBD2 matching 9 bases. The CDR3 is CASGLVPGLALFIRSSYNEQFF. The CDR3 region has the DNA TGTGCTAGTGGTTTGGTACCGGGACTAGCCTTATTCATCCGTAGCTCCTACAATGAGCAGTTCTTC.